Sequencing of this T cell receptor beta chain was carried out in a study of T cell changes during pregnancy in multiple sclerosis (dated by TCRdb to about 2019). Looking at the study overall: Changes in the T cell repertoire over the course of pregnancy were examined in this study in women with multiple sclerosis.

As to this clone: Its specific antigen is unknown. An end of the junction differs from the germline gene, which may be a read error.

Library method: the immunoSEQ multiplex PCR assay. TCRdb obtained this table from immuneACCESS and retained in-frame rearrangements with V and J assigned. These tables miss some clones; where compared with another copy, unresolved V genes account for less than half of the shortfall, and the remainder is unexplained. This sample lists around 50,000 clones; around nine tenths were detected once. Of the sample, less than 0.6% is held by the ten largest clones. The CDR3 runs 15 residues from the cysteine to the phenylalanine. This entry keeps only the CDR3 DNA: 45 bases, framed from base 1. CDR1 and CDR2 (SSHAT, FNYEAQ) derive from the germline V gene (reference sequence).

The source of this sequence is a female donor with multiple sclerosis, enrolled in a pregnancy study. This material consisted of CD4+ T cells from peripheral blood mononuclear cells, taken in the third trimester of pregnancy. The sequence is built from TRBV7-7 and TRBJ2-5, with a tentative D gene TRBD1 over 6 matching bases. The nucleotide sequence is TGTGCTAGCAGCTCCTCGGACAGATTCGGGGAGACCCAGTACTTC. This gives the protein CASSSSDRFGETQYF.